These 22 T cell receptor beta chains originate from one sample sequenced in a study of cytomegalovirus exposure and HLA in healthy donors. This PCR relied on a set of 60 Vbeta primers and 13 Jbeta primers. Some clones are missing from TCRdb's copy, which holds only in-frame ones; the method was immunoSEQ multiplex PCR. The sample includes fewer than 200,000 clones, approximately 82% of them seen just once. Sequencing input: PBMCs. The receptors derive from a woman between 25 and 40 years old in good health and CMV-seronegative.

This chain connects TRBV5-1 to TRBJ2-5; 11 bases are a match to TRBD2. CDR1 and CDR2 from the germline V gene are SGHRS and YFSETQ. V trimming: 2 bases; J trimming: 3 bases; junction bases outside the gene matches: 6. The CDR3 loop spans 16 amino acids. Here the CDR3 reads CASSFPKTSGKETQYF. In DNA, the CDR3 is TGCGCCAGCAGCTTTCCAAAGACTAGCGGGAAAGAGACCCAGTACTTC.

This clone was seen a handful of times. The chain uses TRBV27 and TRBJ2-2; D is unclear. V was pared by 3 bases and J by 5 bases, with 16 bases between. Germline loops: CDR1 MNHEY, CDR2 SMNVEV (reference sequence). This CDR3 has 16 residues. The CDR3: CASSFSPVTRTGELFF. CDR3 sequence (DNA): TGTGCCAGCAGTTTCTCTCCGGTAACGCGGACCGGGGAGCTGTTTTTT.

V gene TRBV30 combines with J gene TRBJ1-3; 7 positions agree with TRBD1. The V and J ends lost 0 bases and 0 bases, in that order; junction bases with no gene match: 8. Germline V gene sequence: CDR1 GTSNPN, CDR2 SVGIG (reference sequence). CDR3 length equals 17 residues. The CDR3 sequence is CAWSVLRTGDSGNTIYF. The DNA of the CDR3 is TGTGCCTGGAGTGTACTTAGGACAGGAGACTCTGGAAACACCATATATTTT. Drawing the rest from reference TRBV30 and TRBJ1-3, the complete variable domain is SQTIHQWPATLVQPVGSPLSLECTVEGTSNPNLYWYRQAAGRGLQLLFYSVGIGQISSEVPQNLSASRPQDRQFILSSKKLLLSDSGFYLCAWSVLRTGDSGNTIYFGEGSWLTVV.

This clone came up once. This sequence joins TRBV4-2 and TRBJ2-1, with TRBD2 matching 11 bases. CDR3 size: 16 residues. Germline V gene data show CDR1 as LGHNA and CDR2 as YNFKEQ. V shed 4 bases, J shed 6 bases, and the junction held 8 bases outside the gene matches. The CDR3 is CASSRGGTSGRNEQFF. In DNA, the CDR3 is TGTGCCAGCAGCCGGGGGGGGACTAGCGGCCGCAATGAGCAGTTCTTC.

This clone was observed a few times. This rearrangement joins TRBV10-3 to TRBJ2-2, with 9 bases fitting TRBD1. With 7 bases clipped from V and 7 bases from J, the junction kept 4 bases outside the gene matches. CDR3 size: 13 residues. CDR1 and CDR2 from the germline V gene are ENHRY and SYGVKD. The CDR3 bases are TGTGCCATCACCATGACAGGGGGCGGGGAGCTGTTTTTT. Translating it yields CAITMTGGGELFF.

The chain combines TRBV28 with TRBJ1-5; TRBD1 matches 8 bases. The CDR3 loop spans 16 amino acids. V gave up 1 base and J gave up 3 bases; unmatched junction bases: 5. The germline CDR1 and CDR2 sequences are MDHEN and SYDVKM. This chain's CDR3 is CASSLYGTGDNQPQHF. CDR3 in DNA: TGTGCCAGCAGTTTATATGGGACAGGCGACAATCAGCCCCAGCATTTT.

This chain uses TRBV28 with TRBJ1-5; TRBD1 matches at 9 bases. This CDR3 comprises 14 residues. With 4 bases clipped from V and 9 bases from J, the junction kept 7 bases outside the gene matches. CDR1 and CDR2 (germline): MDHEN, SYDVKM. The CDR3 DNA sequence: TGTGCCAGCAGTTCTACACAGGGGGCGATGCCCCAGCATTTT. Its protein is CASSSTQGAMPQHF.

The J gene is TRBJ2-1, the V gene TRBV30; tentative D call: TRBD2 (6 bases). The CDR3 loop spans 14 amino acids. The V gene lost 2 bases and the J gene lost 5 bases, with 13 bases spanning the gap. Germline V CDR1 and CDR2: GTSNPN, SVGIG (reference sequence). The CDR3 DNA reads as TGTGCCTGGAGTCGGGACTCTTGGGACAATGAGCAGTTCTTC. Its translation: CAWSRDSWDNEQFF. Complete variable domain (other parts from reference TRBV30 and TRBJ2-1): SQTIHQWPATLVQPVGSPLSLECTVEGTSNPNLYWYRQAAGRGLQLLFYSVGIGQISSEVPQNLSASRPQDRQFILSSKKLLLSDSGFYLCAWSRDSWDNEQFFGPGTRLTVL.

This chain connects TRBV11-2 to TRBJ2-5; TRBD2 matches 8 bases. CDR1 and CDR2 (germline): SGHAT, FQNNGV. The CDR3 contains 14 residues. The V gene end was trimmed by 5 bases and the J gene end by 5 bases; junction bases not matched to a gene: 7. The CDR3 sequence: CASSPGGGRETQYF. CDR3 nucleotides: TGTGCCAGCAGCCCAGGCGGGGGGCGGGAGACCCAGTACTTC.

This chain links TRBV28 with TRBJ2-7, with 8 bases matching TRBD2. This CDR3 region has 14 residues. Looked up from germline, CDR1 is MDHEN and CDR2 is SYDVKM. The J segment lost 4 bases and the V segment lost 1 base, leaving 3 bases of the junction unmatched. The CDR3 reads CASSLSGGPYEQYF. CDR3 coding DNA: TGTGCCAGCAGTTTATCGGGAGGGCCGTACGAGCAGTACTTC.

This clone is a singleton in its sample. The chain employs TRBV7-2 and TRBJ2-1; 9 bases agree with TRBD1. V dropped 0 bases and J dropped 4; count of bases not matched to a gene: 1. Germline V gene lookup returns CDR1 SGHTA and CDR2 FQGNSA. The length of the CDR3 is 15 residues. The CDR3 sequence is CASSLAGQGYNEQFF. The CDR3 region has the DNA TGTGCCAGCAGCTTAGCGGGACAGGGTTACAATGAGCAGTTCTTC.

The rearrangement joins TRBV5-1 to TRBJ1-2; 9 nucleotides agree with TRBD1. J was trimmed by 1 base and V by 3 bases; bases with no gene match: 7. The length of the CDR3 is 16 residues. CDR1 and CDR2 from the germline V gene are SGHRS and YFSETQ. Here the CDR3 DNA reads TGCGCCAGCAGCTCGGGACAGGGCGAGCTTAACTATGGCTACACCTTC. This codes for CASSSGQGELNYGYTF.

The rearrangement uses TRBV2 and TRBJ2-1; D might be TRBD2 (6 bases). Trimming stripped 0 bases from V and 7 bases from J, with 7 bases between. The CDR3 consists of 13 residues. Germline CDR1 reads SNHLY; CDR2 reads FYNNEI. CDR3 nucleotides: TGTGCCAGCAGTGAAGCGGGGGGAAATGAGCAGTTCTTC. Its protein product is CASSEAGGNEQFF.

The chain links TRBV10-3 to TRBJ2-7; a possible D gene is TRBD2 (7 bases). CDR3 size: 13 residues. Looked up from germline, CDR1 is ENHRY and CDR2 is SYGVKD. V was cut by 2 bases and J by 4 bases, with 9 bases left in between. CDR3 residues: CAISEEGGYEQYF. As DNA, the CDR3 is TGTGCCATCAGTGAGGAGGGGGGGTACGAGCAGTACTTC.

This clone occurred a few times. The J gene is TRBJ1-1, the V gene TRBV11-1, with D unclear. This CDR3 has 15 residues. Germline V gene sequence: CDR1 SGHAT, CDR2 FQDESV (reference sequence). Trimming cost V 5 bases and J 2 bases, with 15 bases left between them. CDR3 DNA sequence: TGTGCCAGCAGCCCGCCGGGGATCATCAACACTGAAGCTTTCTTT. Protein sequence: CASSPPGIINTEAFF.

This chain uses TRBV2 with TRBJ2-5; 8 nucleotides align to TRBD1. Judging by the DNA end, TRBJ2-7 fits better; the J call may be wrong. This CDR3 has 16 residues. Germline CDR1 SNHLY, CDR2 FYNNEI. The CDR3 region has the DNA TGTGCCAGCAGTTCTAGACAGGGGTTAGGGGCCTACGAGCAGTACTTC. Its protein product is CASSSRQGLGAYEQYF.

J is TRBJ1-4 and V is TRBV29-1; perhaps TRBD1 as D (6 bases). The ends were cut back, 6 bases at V and 5 bases at J, with 13 bases in the middle. The V gene's germline CDR1 is SQVTM and CDR2 ANQGSEA. The CDR3 contains 13 residues. The CDR3 reads CSVRTDLNEKLFF. In nucleotides, the CDR3 is TGCAGCGTCCGGACAGACCTCAATGAAAAACTGTTTTTT.

For the CDR3, the DNA is TGTGCCAGCAGTTTACCCGTCTCTGGAAACACCATATATTTT. It codes for CASSLPVSGNTIYF. This chain links TRBV28 with TRBJ1-3; D is ambiguous. From germline, CDR1 is MDHEN and CDR2 SYDVKM. V shed 2 bases and J shed 0 bases, with 5 bases lying between them. The CDR3 runs to 14 residues.

The chain links TRBV27 to TRBJ1-6; 7 bases fit TRBD1. The V and J ends lost 7 bases and 3 bases, in that order; junction bases with no gene match: 6. This CDR3 spans 15 amino acids. Germline CDR1 reads MNHEY; CDR2 reads SMNVEV (reference sequence). The CDR3 DNA reads TGTGCCAGCAAACTTGGGACAGACTATAATTCACCCCTCCACTTT. Its protein product is CASKLGTDYNSPLHF.

The chain joins TRBV9 to TRBJ2-3; D is possibly TRBD1 (6 bases). Trimming pared 3 bases from V and 7 bases from J, leaving 12 bases between. This CDR3 has 13 residues. CDR1 and CDR2 from the germline V gene are SGDLS and YYNGEE. The CDR3 region has the DNA TGTGCCAGCAGCGCGCTGGACAGTTATACGCAGTATTTT. It codes for CASSALDSYTQYF.

The genes are TRBV7-2 and TRBJ1-3; D gene uncertain. Germline loops: CDR1 SGHTA, CDR2 FQGNSA. With 4 bases removed from V and 3 bases from J, the gap between germline ends came to 4 bases. The CDR3 length is 12 residues. The CDR3 nucleotides are TGTGCCAGCAGCTCGTATGGAAACACCATATATTTT. This encodes CASSSYGNTIYF.

The chain uses TRBV11-2 and TRBJ2-7; D unresolved. The V and J ends lost 4 bases and 3 bases respectively, with 7 bases between them. CDR1 and CDR2 from the germline V gene are SGHAT and FQNNGV. The CDR3 contains 12 residues. The CDR3 here is CASSSESYEQYF. The CDR3 region has the DNA TGTGCCAGCAGCTCCGAGAGCTACGAGCAGTACTTC. Complete variable domain (other parts from reference TRBV11-2 and TRBJ2-7): EAGVAQSPRYKIIEKRQSVAFWCNPISGHATLYWYQQILGQGPKLLIQFQNNGVVDDSQLPKDRFSAERLKGVDSTLKIQPAKLEDSAVYLCASSSESYEQYFGPGTRLTVT.